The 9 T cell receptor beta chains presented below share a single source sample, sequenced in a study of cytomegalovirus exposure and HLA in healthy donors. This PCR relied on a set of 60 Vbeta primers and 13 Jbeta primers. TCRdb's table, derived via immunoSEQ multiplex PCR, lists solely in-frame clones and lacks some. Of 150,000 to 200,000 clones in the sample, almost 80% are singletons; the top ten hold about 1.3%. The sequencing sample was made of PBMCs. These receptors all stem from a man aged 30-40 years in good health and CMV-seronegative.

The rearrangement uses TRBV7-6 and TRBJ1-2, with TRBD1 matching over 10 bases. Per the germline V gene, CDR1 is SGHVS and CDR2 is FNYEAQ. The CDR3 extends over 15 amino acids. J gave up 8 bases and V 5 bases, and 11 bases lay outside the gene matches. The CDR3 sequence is CASSPWDRGEAGYTF. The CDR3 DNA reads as TGTGCCAGCAGCCCGTGGGACAGGGGTGAGGCCGGCTACACCTTC.

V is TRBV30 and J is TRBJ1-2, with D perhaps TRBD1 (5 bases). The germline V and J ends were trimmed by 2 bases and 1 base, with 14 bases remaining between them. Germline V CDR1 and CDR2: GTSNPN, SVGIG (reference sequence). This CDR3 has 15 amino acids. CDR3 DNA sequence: TGTGCCTGGAGTAAGGGGCAGGCATTTAACTATGGCTACACCTTC. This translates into CAWSKGQAFNYGYTF.

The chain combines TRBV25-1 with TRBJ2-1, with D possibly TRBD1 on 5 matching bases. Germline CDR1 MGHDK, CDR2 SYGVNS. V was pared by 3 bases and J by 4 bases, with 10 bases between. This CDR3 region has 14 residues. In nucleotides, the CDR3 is TGTGCCAGCAGTGACCTGACAGATTACAATGAGCAGTTCTTC. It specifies CASSDLTDYNEQFF.

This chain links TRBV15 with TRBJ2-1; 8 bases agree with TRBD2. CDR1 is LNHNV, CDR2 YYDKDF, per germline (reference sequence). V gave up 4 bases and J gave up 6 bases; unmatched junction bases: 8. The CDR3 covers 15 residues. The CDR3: CATSTRGGMINEQFF. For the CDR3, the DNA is TGTGCCACCAGCACCCGGGGGGGGATGATCAATGAGCAGTTCTTC.

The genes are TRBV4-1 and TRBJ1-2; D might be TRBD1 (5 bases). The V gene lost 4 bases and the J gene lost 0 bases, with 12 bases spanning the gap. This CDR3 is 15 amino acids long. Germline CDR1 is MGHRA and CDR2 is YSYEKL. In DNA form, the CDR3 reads TGCGCCAGCAGCCCCCTGGAGGGGACTAACTATGGCTACACCTTC. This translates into CASSPLEGTNYGYTF.

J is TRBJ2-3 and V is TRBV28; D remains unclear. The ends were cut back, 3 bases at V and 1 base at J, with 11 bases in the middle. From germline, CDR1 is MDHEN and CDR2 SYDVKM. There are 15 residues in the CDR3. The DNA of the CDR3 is TGTGCCAGCAGTTTTCCCCTTCCCCGCACAGATACGCAGTATTTT. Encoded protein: CASSFPLPRTDTQYF.

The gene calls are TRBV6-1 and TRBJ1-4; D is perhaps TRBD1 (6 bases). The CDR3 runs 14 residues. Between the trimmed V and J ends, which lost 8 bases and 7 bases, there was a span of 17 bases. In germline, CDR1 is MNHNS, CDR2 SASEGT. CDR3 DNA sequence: TGTGCCAGCGAGGGGGATTGGGGGTCTGAAAAACTGTTTTTT. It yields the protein CASEGDWGSEKLFF.

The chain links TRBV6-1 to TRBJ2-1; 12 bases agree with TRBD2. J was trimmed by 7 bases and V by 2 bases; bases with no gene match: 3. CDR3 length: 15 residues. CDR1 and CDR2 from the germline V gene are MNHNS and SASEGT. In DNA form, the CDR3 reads TGTGCCAGCAGTGAACCGACTAGCGGGGGAAATGAGCAGTTCTTC. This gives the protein CASSEPTSGGNEQFF.

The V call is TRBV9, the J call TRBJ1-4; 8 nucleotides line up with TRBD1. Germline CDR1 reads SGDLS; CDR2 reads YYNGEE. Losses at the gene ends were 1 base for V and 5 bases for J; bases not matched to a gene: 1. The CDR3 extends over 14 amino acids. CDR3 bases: TGTGCCAGCAGCGTATCAGGGGGCAATGAAAAACTGTTTTTT. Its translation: CASSVSGGNEKLFF.